Given below is one T cell receptor (beta chain) in context. Its matching antigen is unknown. CDR1 is LGHDT, CDR2 YNNKEL, per germline (reference sequence). The junction had 8 bases not matched to a gene; V was cut back by 0 bases and J by 5 bases. This CDR3 is 16 amino acids long. The sample belongs to a study of CD8 T cells in Susac syndrome. The T cells that were sequenced for TCR beta were CD8+ and CD4+ cells from blood. The authors negatively isolated CD8+ and CD4+ T cells and FACS-enriched TEMRA cells. Reverse transcription used roughly 0.45 to 1 ug RNA and random hexamers. With immunoSEQ multiplex PCR, TCR beta CDR3 was amplified across 54 Vbeta and 13 Jbeta. A single record per CDR3 protein comes from TCRdb applying MiXCR to the immunoSEQ multiplex PCR reads. Of fewer than 65,000 distinct CDR3 sequences listed, about 92% are singletons. General study points: The study recognized that its TCR sequencing and HLA analysis covered a relatively small number of individuals.

The sample was CD8+ T cells from PBMCs. The TCR was taken from a human donor in good health. This chain connects TRBV3-1 to TRBJ1-1, with 8 bases identical to TRBD1. In nucleotides, the CDR3 is TGTGCCAGCAGCCAAGAGTCTGGACAGGGAAAAACTGAAGCTTTCTTT. As protein: CASSQESGQGKTEAFF.